The clone carrying this TCR beta chain was found once. Its antigen is not identified. This entry is derived from a study of somatic mutations in cytotoxic T cells in rheumatoid arthritis. Points from the study as a whole: Among fewer than 75 patients, 7 or 8 showed a largest CD8+ clone that surpassed 20% of CD8+ cells.

The data were produced by immunoSEQ multiplex PCR, yet TCRdb's version contains in-frame clones alone and is incomplete. The sample yields around 15,000 clones, approximately 80% seen once. This receptor was identified in an adult with rheumatoid arthritis. The sequenced material came from CD8+ T cells sorted from blood.

The CDR3 DNA is TGTGCCAGCAGTTACTCCGGGGTAGGCGAGCAGTTCTTC. This codes for CASSYSGVGEQFF. The rearrangement joins TRBV6-6 to TRBJ2-1, with D possibly being TRBD2 (5 bases). The CDR3 sequence is 13 residues long. With 0 bases removed from V and 10 bases from J, the gap between germline ends came to 10 bases. From germline, CDR1 is MNHNY and CDR2 SVGAGI (reference sequence).